These T cell receptor beta chains were read from a single sample in a study of response to subunit inactivated influenza vaccine. TCRdb reprocessed the RT-PCR reads via MiXCR and lists one record per CDR3 protein. This sample carries around 470,000 distinct CDR3 sequences, around 7.9% of them seen once, and the ten largest clones take around 12%. The specimen comprised PBMCs from blood, sampled less than 25 months after vaccination. Source of these receptors: a man between 50 and 69 years old who received an inactivated influenza vaccine. CDR3s include the opening cysteine and the closing phenylalanine or tryptophan. A D gene is named only where the DNA matches it firmly.

v_call: TRBV30
d_call: NA
j_call: TRBJ1-3
cdr3_aa: CAWNVGFSSGNTIYF

v_call: TRBV5-6
d_call: NA
j_call: TRBJ2-2
cdr3_aa: CASNRGQANTGELFF

v_call: TRBV3-1
d_call: NA
j_call: TRBJ1-2
cdr3_aa: CADRGRGYGYTF

v_call: TRBV11-1
d_call: TRBD1
j_call: TRBJ1-4
cdr3_aa: CASSFGGQGWATNEKLFF

v_call: TRBV4-3
d_call: TRBD1
j_call: TRBJ2-3
cdr3_aa: CASSQDPEWDRGADTQYF

v_call: TRBV20-1
d_call: NA
j_call: TRBJ2-1
cdr3_aa: CSARGGSYNEQFF

v_call: TRBV3-1
d_call: TRBD2
j_call: TRBJ2-7
cdr3_aa: CASSQIKAGTEQYF

v_call: TRBV28
d_call: NA
j_call: TRBJ1-5
cdr3_aa: CASSSDLSYSNQPQHF

v_call: TRBV12-3/TRBV12-4
d_call: NA
j_call: TRBJ2-7
cdr3_aa: CASGRGEYEQYF

v_call: TRBV2
d_call: TRBD1
j_call: TRBJ2-3
cdr3_aa: CASRWDSYTDTQYF

v_call: TRBV20-1
d_call: TRBD2
j_call: TRBJ2-7
cdr3_aa: CSARRREGTYEQYF

v_call: TRBV28
d_call: NA
j_call: TRBJ2-7
cdr3_aa: CASRAGAGFEQYF

v_call: TRBV12-3/TRBV12-4
d_call: NA
j_call: TRBJ2-5
cdr3_aa: CASSPSGGAGGGGQYF

v_call: TRBV4-3
d_call: TRBD1
j_call: TRBJ2-7
cdr3_aa: CASSQENRGFYEQYF

v_call: TRBV4-3
d_call: NA
j_call: TRBJ1-2
cdr3_aa: CASSQEPHRLEYGYTF

v_call: TRBV4-1
d_call: TRBD1
j_call: TRBJ1-2
cdr3_aa: CSSSQTGGRNGYTF

v_call: TRBV27
d_call: NA
j_call: TRBJ2-7
cdr3_aa: CASRAGGGGLYEQYF

v_call: TRBV6-1
d_call: NA
j_call: TRBJ1-4
cdr3_aa: CASSSFGALGEKLFF

v_call: TRBV12-3/TRBV12-4
d_call: NA
j_call: TRBJ2-5
cdr3_aa: CASSPVRGSSGTQYF

v_call: TRBV10-3
d_call: NA
j_call: TRBJ2-7
cdr3_aa: CAIGTSYEQYF

v_call: TRBV12-3/TRBV12-4
d_call: NA
j_call: TRBJ1-1
cdr3_aa: CASSWRRRTEAFF

v_call: TRBV10-3
d_call: TRBD2
j_call: TRBJ2-1
cdr3_aa: CAIRSGRARDEQFF

v_call: TRBV6-2/TRBV6-3
d_call: NA
j_call: TRBJ1-6
cdr3_aa: CASSYEGGPLHF

v_call: TRBV29-1
d_call: TRBD2
j_call: TRBJ2-3
cdr3_aa: CSVETPFFPSGGATDTQYF

v_call: TRBV4-2
d_call: NA
j_call: TRBJ2-3
cdr3_aa: CASKTGPDTDTQYF

v_call: TRBV9
d_call: TRBD2
j_call: TRBJ2-2
cdr3_aa: CASTGGPDTGELFF

v_call: TRBV25-1
d_call: NA
j_call: TRBJ2-3
cdr3_aa: CASGDREGTDTQYF

v_call: TRBV6-1
d_call: TRBD1
j_call: TRBJ1-5
cdr3_aa: CASSRNRQGFGGNQPQHF

v_call: TRBV11-1
d_call: TRBD1
j_call: TRBJ2-7
cdr3_aa: CASSLAGTGFYEQYF

v_call: TRBV7-2
d_call: TRBD2
j_call: TRBJ2-2
cdr3_aa: CASSKRTSRTGELFF

v_call: TRBV10-3
d_call: NA
j_call: TRBJ2-2
cdr3_aa: CAIAPGLGDTGELFF

v_call: TRBV18
d_call: NA
j_call: TRBJ2-5
cdr3_aa: CASSPIGSGFSQETQYF

v_call: TRBV24-1
d_call: NA
j_call: TRBJ2-5
cdr3_aa: CATSDFFQNQETQYF

v_call: TRBV24-1
d_call: NA
j_call: TRBJ2-3
cdr3_aa: CATSDLSLADTQYF

v_call: TRBV29-1
d_call: NA
j_call: TRBJ1-1
cdr3_aa: CSVERAGVSNTEAFF

v_call: TRBV5-1
d_call: NA
j_call: TRBJ1-1
cdr3_aa: CASSPELPPGGAFF

v_call: TRBV4-3
d_call: TRBD1
j_call: TRBJ1-4
cdr3_aa: CASSQARDRGNEKLFF

v_call: TRBV5-6
d_call: NA
j_call: TRBJ2-2
cdr3_aa: CASSLALENTGELFF

v_call: TRBV12-3/TRBV12-4
d_call: NA
j_call: TRBJ2-7
cdr3_aa: CASSSSLGYEQYF

v_call: TRBV24-1
d_call: NA
j_call: TRBJ2-1
cdr3_aa: CATANRGGNEQFF

v_call: TRBV6-5
d_call: NA
j_call: TRBJ2-2
cdr3_aa: CASSTRDTGELFF

v_call: TRBV10-3
d_call: NA
j_call: TRBJ2-4
cdr3_aa: CAISGQSGGLTF

v_call: TRBV7-2
d_call: TRBD1
j_call: TRBJ2-5
cdr3_aa: CASSLMSQGSQETQYF

v_call: TRBV2
d_call: NA
j_call: TRBJ1-6
cdr3_aa: CASSGRNYNSPLHF

v_call: TRBV15
d_call: NA
j_call: TRBJ2-2
cdr3_aa: CATSRPNTGELFF

v_call: TRBV10-3
d_call: TRBD1
j_call: TRBJ2-7
cdr3_aa: CAISADRGISYEQYF

v_call: TRBV20-1
d_call: TRBD1
j_call: TRBJ2-2
cdr3_aa: CSARSGQSHTGELFF

v_call: TRBV2
d_call: NA
j_call: TRBJ1-1
cdr3_aa: CASSKQGHATEAFF

v_call: TRBV5-1
d_call: NA
j_call: TRBJ2-3
cdr3_aa: CASSLAGQPPDTQYF

v_call: TRBV7-8
d_call: NA
j_call: TRBJ2-4
cdr3_aa: CASSSQGGAHTLAKNIQYF

v_call: TRBV7-9
d_call: NA
j_call: TRBJ2-1
cdr3_aa: CASSLGFGARNNEQFF

v_call: TRBV11-1
d_call: TRBD2
j_call: TRBJ2-1
cdr3_aa: CASSLADLAGGFWEQFF

v_call: TRBV5-6
d_call: TRBD1
j_call: TRBJ2-5
cdr3_aa: CASSADRGRRETQYF

v_call: TRBV11-2
d_call: TRBD2
j_call: TRBJ2-1
cdr3_aa: CASSLTSGSNVPTYNEQFF